Listed below are T cell receptor beta chains from one sample, sequenced in a study of blood T cell repertoires in COVID-19. Generated by immunoSEQ multiplex PCR, the TCRdb table keeps only in-frame clones and is missing some. The data hold around 300,000 clones, with around 86% observed a single time. Specimen: peripheral blood. These receptors all come from a human donor in a cohort sampled during active COVID-19. Both conserved end residues are part of each CDR3. The D gene is left open where the match is weak. The size entry is marked missing in some rows and otherwise reads once, few, many or a size class.

CDR3 protein	CDR3 DNA	clone size	D gene	J gene	V gene
CASSQDRTGGGSPLHF	TGTGCCAGCAGCCAAGATAGAACAGGGGGAGGTTCACCCCTCCACTTT	-	TRBD1	TRBJ1-6	TRBV3-1/TRBV3-2
CASSAKGGSGSPLHF	TGTGCCAGCAGCGCCAAGGGGGGGTCTGGTTCACCCCTCCACTTT	-	-	TRBJ1-6	TRBV6-5
CASSPDRRDFF	TGTGCCAGCAGTCCGGACAGGAGGGATTTCTTT	-	TRBD1	TRBJ1-1	TRBV6-5
CASSFLTEAFF	TGTGCCAGCAGCTTTCTCACTGAAGCTTTCTTT	few	-	TRBJ1-1	TRBV7-9
CASSHGQGNTEAFF	TGTGCCAGCAGCCACGGACAGGGAAACACTGAAGCTTTCTTT	-	TRBD1	TRBJ1-1	TRBV3-1/TRBV3-2
CASRPGLAEKYEQYF	TGTGCCAGCAGGCCCGGCCTAGCGGAGAAATACGAGCAGTACTTC	-	TRBD2	TRBJ2-7	TRBV28
CASSTMTGVGEQYF	TGTGCCAGCAGTACAATGACAGGGGTGGGGGAGCAGTACTTC	-	TRBD1	TRBJ2-7	TRBV2
CASGAWRDTQYF	TGTGCCAGCGGGGCTTGGAGAGATACGCAGTATTTT	-	-	TRBJ2-3	TRBV11-2
CASSGVGRGDGDPFSTDTQYF	TGTGCCAGCTCTGGAGTCGGCAGGGGTGACGGAGACCCCTTCAGCACAGATACGCAGTATTTT	-	-	TRBJ2-3	TRBV18
CASGTVNYEQYF	TGTGCCAGCGGGACAGTTAACTACGAGCAGTACTTC	-	TRBD1	TRBJ2-7	TRBV6-5
CASSSGQGGQPQHF	TGTGCCAGCAGCTCTGGACAGGGGGGTCAGCCCCAGCATTTT	few	TRBD1	TRBJ1-5	TRBV7-9
CALQRIIAGGGEQFF	TGTGCCTTACAAAGGATAATAGCGGGAGGGGGTGAGCAGTTCTTC	-	TRBD2	TRBJ2-1	TRBV30
CASSIGTTNEQFF	TGTGCCAGTAGTATAGGGACTACCAATGAGCAGTTCTTC	-	-	TRBJ2-1	TRBV19
CASSLWGAGLGSNEQFF	TGCGCCAGCAGCTTGTGGGGGGCGGGACTAGGGAGCAATGAGCAGTTCTTC	-	TRBD2	TRBJ2-1	TRBV5-1
CASRRGVRDRGQKTQYF	TGTGCCAGCAGGCGTGGGGTTCGGGACAGGGGTCAAAAGACCCAGTACTTC	-	TRBD1	TRBJ2-5	TRBV5-6
CASDTGDRGSFF	TGTGCCAGCGACACAGGGGACAGGGGATCTTTCTTT	-	TRBD1	TRBJ1-1	TRBV6-5
CASSLSLAVSYEQYF	TGTGCCAGCAGCTTAAGTCTAGCGGTCTCCTACGAGCAGTACTTC	-	TRBD2	TRBJ2-7	TRBV7-2
CASSETGTRYEQFF	TGTGCCAGCAGCGAAACCGGGACTAGGTATGAGCAGTTCTTC	-	TRBD2	TRBJ2-1	TRBV5-6
CASSLGLTTNEKLFF	TGTGCCAGCAGCTTGGGACTTACAACTAATGAAAAACTGTTTTTT	-	-	TRBJ1-4	TRBV5-5
CASRTGVGGELFF	TGTGCCAGCAGAACAGGGGTGGGCGGGGAGCTGTTTTTT	-	TRBD1	TRBJ2-2	TRBV6-5
CASSARLAAVGETQYF	TGTGCCAGCAGCGCACGACTAGCGGCTGTTGGGGAGACCCAGTACTTC	-	TRBD2	TRBJ2-5	TRBV7-8
CASSQFSGAFEQFF	TGTGCCAGCAGCCAATTTAGTGGGGCATTTGAGCAGTTCTTC	-	-	TRBJ2-1	TRBV14
CASSSGLAGGLGTQYF	TGTGCCAGCAGCTCGGGACTAGCGGGAGGGTTGGGTACGCAGTATTTT	once	TRBD2	TRBJ2-3	TRBV11-2
CASSPLSEDSPLHF	TGTGCCAGCAGCCCACTATCCGAGGATTCACCCCTCCACTTT	-	-	TRBJ1-6	TRBV3-1/TRBV3-2
CASSEQGEVGTEAFF	TGTGCCAGCAGTGAACAGGGGGAGGTTGGCACTGAAGCTTTCTTT	-	TRBD1	TRBJ1-1	TRBV2
CASSLGQSTDTQYF	TGTGCCAGCAGCTTAGGGCAGTCCACAGATACGCAGTATTTT	once	-	TRBJ2-3	TRBV7-9
CASSFVGEREGTQYF	TGTGCCAGCAGCTTTGTCGGCGAGCGGGAAGGGACCCAGTACTTC	-	TRBD2	TRBJ2-5	TRBV7-8
CASSVGSGQRGTQYF	TGTGCCAGCAGCGTAGGTAGCGGCCAAAGGGGTACGCAGTATTTT	-	-	TRBJ2-3	TRBV9
CASSLDRGRETQYF	TGTGCCAGCAGCTTAGATCGCGGGAGAGAGACCCAGTACTTC	once	TRBD2	TRBJ2-5	TRBV7-2
CASSLQIGFSNEQYF	TGTGCCAGCAGCCTCCAGATCGGGTTTTCGAACGAGCAGTACTTC	few	-	TRBJ2-7	TRBV7-6
CASSQSGGVFSGNTIYF	TGTGCCAGCAGTCAAAGCGGGGGAGTATTTTCTGGAAACACCATATATTTT	-	-	TRBJ1-3	TRBV4-2
CSVGNWDRDEQYF	TGCAGCGTTGGTAACTGGGACAGGGATGAGCAGTACTTC	-	TRBD1	TRBJ2-7	TRBV29-1
CASSQGLAADTQYF	TGTGCCAGCAGCCAAGGACTAGCGGCAGATACGCAGTATTTT	-	TRBD2	TRBJ2-3	TRBV4-2
CASSYGRTDGYTF	TGTGCCAGCAGTTACGGTAGGACAGATGGCTACACCTTC	-	-	TRBJ1-2	TRBV6-6
CASSVDSYPPHEQFF	TGTGCCAGCAGTGTAGACAGCTACCCCCCACATGAGCAGTTCTTC	-	-	TRBJ2-1	TRBV27
CASSHAGSRGELFF	TGTGCCAGTAGTCACGCGGGAAGCAGGGGGGAGCTGTTTTTT	-	-	TRBJ2-2	TRBV19
CASIYLAGLHLSSYNEQFF	TGCGCCAGCATCTATCTAGCGGGACTACATCTGAGCTCCTACAATGAGCAGTTCTTC	-	TRBD2	TRBJ2-1	TRBV23-1